This T cell receptor (beta chain) was observed in a study of T cell repertoires in cytomegalovirus infection (dated by TCRdb to between 2018 and 2021). Concerning the study at large: Recently identified HLA-C-restricted CMV epitopes, whose presentation resists viral immunomodulation, were targeted by peptide stimulations together with well-studied HLA-B-restricted epitopes. Donor HLA type was relevant to the analysis, as public TCR beta signatures indicated carriage of CMV infection together with the matching HLA type. Results and caveats for the whole study, not just this receptor: Cumulative frequency of public TCR beta family members discriminated carriers of CMV infection plus the relevant HLA type in this cohort and an independent roughly 330-donor cohort. The ex vivo response was dominated by HLA-C-restricted CMV-specific TCR beta clonotypes, which also provided the single most frequent clonotype in two of eight donors.

This clonotype has a count of ten or more. Its antigen is unknown. No qualities accompany the bases; no much larger clone lies one base away. The germline V end is reduced by 5 bases and the J end by 7 bases; junction bases left unmatched: 3. There are 14 amino acids in the CDR3, from cysteine to phenylalanine inclusive. The retained sequence is limited to the CDR3, 42 bases, with the frame set at the first base. The germline V gene encodes CDR1 SGHTA and CDR2 FQGNSA. The sample's treatment or condition, from its label and the paper: in vitro stimulation with specific CMV peptide epitopes to enrich CMV-specific T cells. Sequencing instrument: Illumina HiSeq 1500. Starting from the raw public reads, TCRdb applied fastp trimming at Q25, assembled clones with MiXCR and retained in-frame beta chains. A single entry per CDR3 protein holds the most common genes and DNA from its merged rows. Across this sample there are some 700,000 distinct CDR3 sequences, with around 31% seen only once. Of the sample, 15% to 20% is held by the ten largest clones.

The chain is assembled from TRBV7-2 and TRBJ2-2; TRBD1 agrees with 11 junctional bases. Sequencing was performed on cultured PBMCs, taken from culture after CMV antigen stimulation. This receptor was taken from a human donor in good health (CMV status not recorded). Some clones in this sample may be carry-over from other donors' samples. The CDR3 protein sequence reads: CASSRTGGSGELFF. The base sequence is TGTGCCAGCAGCCGGACAGGGGGCAGCGGGGAGCTGTTTTTT. With the portions outside the CDR3 filled from the reference TRBV7-2 and TRBJ2-2 genes, the complete variable region becomes GAGVSQSPSNKVTEKGKDVELRCDPISGHTALYWYRQSLGQGLEFLIYFQGNSAPDKSGLPSDRFSAERTGGSVSTLTIQRTQQEDSAVYLCASSRTGGSGELFFGEGSRLTVL.